This T cell receptor (beta chain) derives from a study of blood T cell repertoires in COVID-19. Study-wide context: The United States, Italy and Spain provided the acute and convalescent COVID-19 samples. The analysed material was cDNA or gDNA that came from T cells, B-cell-depleted T cells, or PBMCs.

The CDR3 contains 14 residues. The junction had 11 bases not matched to a gene; V was cut back by 8 bases and J by 5 bases. Germline loops: CDR1 MDHEN, CDR2 SYDVKM. Authors' processing steps: Reference gene primers were amplified, and this amplification served to estimate nucleated cell counts. Profiling relied on immunoSEQ multiplex PCR, and the TCRdb table lists in-frame clones only, not all of them. That table is the source of V, J and clone size, and D and trimming were worked out from the DNA. The sample contains under 150,000 clones, around 90% of which appear only once. This TCR was recovered from a man in his sixties with COVID-19, enrolled during active disease. Sequenced input: peripheral blood. This chain joins TRBV28 and TRBJ1-1; 7 bases fit TRBD1. The CDR3 DNA sequence: TGTGCCAGCCAAGGACGGGGCAGGGGGACTGAAGCTTTCTTT. Translated, it gives CASQGRGRGTEAFF.